These T cell receptor beta chains were read from a single sample in a study of T cell responses to AZD1222 COVID-19 vaccine. Sequencing used immunoSEQ multiplex PCR; TCRdb keeps in-frame clones, though not all of them. In the table there are 90,000 to 130,000 clones, 88% of which are singletons. The source material was peripheral blood, sampled on day 0 of AZD1222 vaccination. Receptors originate from an adult in good health. The CDR3 runs from the conserved cysteine through the conserved F or W.

>TRBJ1-3|TRBV6-5
CASRQTLSSGNTIYF
>TRBJ1-2|TRBV27
CAELIQTGQKGGPTIYGYTF
>TRBJ2-2|TRBV19
CASSIVGFSSVGELFF
>TRBJ1-2|TRBV7-2
CASSSGLITMGYTF
>TRBJ2-1|TRBV10-1
CASSLAGAVNEQFF
>TRBJ1-1|TRBV3-1/TRBV3-2
CASSRAGMNTEAFF
>TRBJ2-2|TRBV10-1
CASSERGVGANTGELFF
>TRBJ2-2|TRBV28
CASSLSGGGYSGELFF
>TRBJ1-5|TRBV2
CASSGTDYSNQPQHF
>TRBJ2-7|TRBV5-8
CASSSWLSSYEQYF
>TRBJ2-3|TRBV5-1
CASSLGDRGHDTQYF
>TRBJ1-6|TRBV2
CASAGGRSSYNSPLHF
>TRBJ2-3|TRBV2
CASKTGEGDTQYF
>TRBJ2-2|TRBV14
CASSQDLGQVNTGELFF
>TRBJ1-1|TRBV5-8
CASSLQGAEAFF
>TRBJ1-2|TRBV3-1/TRBV3-2
CASSQGSHYGYTF
>TRBJ1-2|TRBV2
CASTLRRAALYGYTF
>TRBJ2-7|TRBV18
CASSPGGPQSSYEQYF
>TRBJ1-5|TRBV27
CASSPGQGDYQPQHF
>TRBJ1-2|TRBV4-1
CASSHPVGGSYGYTF
>TRBJ1-1|TRBV12-3/TRBV12-4
CASSRGRGTEAFF
>TRBJ2-7|TRBV10-2
CASGLDRDRGALF
>TRBJ2-5|TRBV14
CASSQDRQPQETQYF
>TRBJ2-7|TRBV7-7
CASSSRDRSSYEQYF
>TRBJ2-4|TRBV5-1
CASSPGLAGGVKNIQYF
>TRBJ1-2|TRBV5-1
CASSLASADGYTF
>TRBJ1-1|TRBV12-3/TRBV12-4
CASSRQALEAFF
>TRBJ1-4|TRBV7-6
CASSQGLNEKLFF
>TRBJ1-2|TRBV3-1/TRBV3-2
CASSQVVGGAAYGYTF
>TRBJ1-2|TRBV3-1/TRBV3-2
CASSRRTGTPGDGYTF
>TRBJ2-2|TRBV7-8
CASSLMSGGVGGELFF
>TRBJ1-6|TRBV27
CASSSPGLNSPLHF
>TRBJ1-4|TRBV4-1
CASSPHQASNEKLFF
>TRBJ2-7|TRBV5-1
CASSFGLAGYEQYF
>TRBJ2-1|TRBV11-3
CASSYTSGRGAYNEQFF
>TRBJ1-1|TRBV19
CASTRGQTEAFF
>TRBJ1-4|TRBV19
CASSTYRTEKLFF
>TRBJ2-7|TRBV9
CASSPDNSYEQYF
>TRBJ2-1|TRBV7-6
CASSLQREGLYNEQFF
>TRBJ2-5|TRBV5-6
CASSDRDAQETQYF
>TRBJ2-3|TRBV27
CASSLGTLSTDTQYF
>TRBJ2-3|TRBV6-5
CASSTFGRGDTQYF
>TRBJ2-7|TRBV3-1/TRBV3-2
CASSRDPGREQYF
>TRBJ1-4|TRBV18
CASSPDRVTNEKLFF
>TRBJ2-1|TRBV11-2
CASSFQAGLSSYNEQFF
>TRBJ2-7|TRBV28
CASSLRYEQYF
>TRBJ1-5|TRBV5-4
CASSSDLGQPQHF
>TRBJ1-2|TRBV3-1/TRBV3-2
CASSQDQEAYGYTF
>TRBJ2-1|TRBV12-5
CASGLDRGSYNEQFF
>TRBJ1-6|TRBV2
CASKVFADNSPLHF
>TRBJ1-2|TRBV10-1
CASSDGYGYTF
>TRBJ1-6|TRBV11-2
CASSLATVTLHF